Listed here are 27 T cell receptor beta chains from one sample, sequenced in a study of early T cells in non-severe SARS-CoV-2 infection. Using its own MiXCR run on the 5' RACE reads, TCRdb lists one record per CDR3 protein. Here the sample spans around 66,000 distinct CDR3 sequences, around 6.5% being singletons. Sequenced material: whole blood, taken at baseline. The receptors derive from an adult who was a healthcare worker with PCR-confirmed SARS-CoV-2 infection or an uninfected control (not recorded which).

This clonotype was recorded many times. The rearrangement links TRBV7-9 to TRBJ2-1; D unclear. Trimming took off 1 base at V and 3 bases at J, with 10 bases between the two ends. Germline V lookup: CDR1 SEHNR, CDR2 FQNEAQ (reference sequence). CDR3 size: 15 residues. The CDR3 DNA follows: TGTGCCAGCAGCTTAGGCGGAGTTAACTACAATGAGCAGTTCTTC. Residues: CASSLGGVNYNEQFF.

Ten or more counts support this clonotype. The chain couples TRBV12-3 or TRBV12-4 to TRBJ2-1; unclear D gene. Trimming shortened V by 4 bases and J by 9 bases, and 7 bases separated the two germline ends. This CDR3 has 11 amino acids. As DNA, the CDR3 is TGTGCCAGCAGTTCCCGGGCTGAGCAGTTCTTC. It codes for CASSSRAEQFF.

This clonotype occurred many times. V and J are TRBV28 and TRBJ1-2; D is unresolved. This CDR3 comprises 13 residues. The germline V and J ends were trimmed by 1 base and 8 bases, with 11 bases remaining between them. Germline CDR1 is MDHEN and CDR2 is SYDVKM. The CDR3 region has the DNA TGTGCCAGCAGTTTATACGGCAGTTTAGGCTACACCTTC. Its translation is CASSLYGSLGYTF.

The sample holds many counts of this clonotype. The V and J genes are TRBV12-3 or TRBV12-4 and TRBJ2-1, with 7 positions matching TRBD2. The CDR3 totals 15 residues. V shed 5 bases, J shed 7 bases, and the junction held 11 bases outside the gene matches. The DNA of the CDR3 is TGTGCCAGCAGTAGCGATGGACTAGGGGCAAATGAGCAGTTCTTC. Protein sequence: CASSSDGLGANEQFF.

This clonotype was recorded at least ten times. The chain recombines TRBV28 with TRBJ1-6; possible D gene TRBD1, 6 bases. Germline V gene lookup returns CDR1 MDHEN and CDR2 SYDVKM. V lost 3 bases to trimming and J lost 8 bases, with 17 bases between them. The CDR3 consists of 16 residues. The CDR3 reads CASSLSPQGRHSPLHF. CDR3 nucleotides: TGTGCCAGCAGTTTGTCCCCCCAGGGGCGGCATTCACCCCTCCACTTT.

This clonotype was counted many times. The rearrangement joins TRBV6-6 to TRBJ2-6; D not resolved. V shed 6 bases and J shed 4 bases, with 13 bases lying between them. Germline CDR1 reads MNHNY; CDR2 reads SVGAGI (reference sequence). The CDR3 runs 15 residues. The CDR3 sequence: CASRDRSKGANVLTF. The CDR3 nucleotides read TGTGCCAGCAGGGATAGGTCGAAAGGGGCCAACGTCCTGACTTTC.

The V gene is TRBV2, the J gene TRBJ2-7, with 8 bases lining up with TRBD1. This CDR3 comprises 15 residues. After removal of 6 bases from V and 5 bases from J, the junction contained 12 bases not matched to a gene. CDR1 SNHLY and CDR2 FYNNEI come from the germline V gene. Here the CDR3 reads CASRTRDRPEDEQYF. Written as DNA, the CDR3 is TGTGCCAGCAGGACCCGGGACAGGCCCGAGGACGAGCAGTACTTC. The entire variable domain, with the rest obtained from reference TRBV2 and TRBJ2-7, is as follows: EPEVTQTPSHQVTQMGQEVILRCVPISNHLYFYWYRQILGQKVEFLVSFYNNEISEKSEIFDDQFSVERPDGSNFTLKIRSTKLEDSAMYFCASRTRDRPEDEQYFGPGTRLTVT.

This chain uses TRBV7-9 with TRBJ2-1; D gene unclear. Trimming left V 1 base short and J 3 bases short, with 13 bases between. Germline CDR1 SEHNR, CDR2 FQNEAQ (reference sequence). The CDR3 is 16 residues long. This chain's CDR3 is CASSLGVIRDYNEQFF. The DNA for the CDR3 is TGTGCCAGCAGCTTAGGTGTCATCCGCGACTACAATGAGCAGTTCTTC.

This clonotype was observed at least ten times. The chain joins TRBV20-1 to TRBJ2-2, with no clear D. The CDR3 runs 14 residues. V shed 3 bases and J shed 0 bases, with 8 bases lying between them. The germline CDR1 and CDR2 sequences are DFQATT and SNEGSKA (reference sequence). The CDR3 DNA is TGCAGTGCTAGGGTCCACGCGAACACCGGGGAGCTGTTTTTT. Translated, it gives CSARVHANTGELFF.

This clonotype was seen many times. Here the CDR3 DNA reads TGCAGTGCTAGAGATGGGGGTCGTCAAGAGACCCAGTACTTC. Translated, it gives CSARDGGRQETQYF. The chain has TRBV20-1 and TRBJ2-5; the D gene could be TRBD1 or TRBD2 (5 bases each). The CDR3 runs to 14 residues. V was pared by 0 bases and J by 2 bases, with 10 bases between. Germline values: CDR1 DFQATT, CDR2 SNEGSKA (reference sequence).

Many counts were recorded for this clonotype. The chain employs TRBV20-1 and TRBJ2-1; D may match TRBD1 or TRBD2 (5 bases each). V lost 8 bases to trimming and J lost 3 bases, with 14 bases between them. Germline V gene sequence: CDR1 DFQATT, CDR2 SNEGSKA (reference sequence). The CDR3 loop spans 13 amino acids. In nucleotides, the CDR3 is TGCAGTTCCCGACCTGGGGGCTACAATGAGCAGTTCTTC. Protein: CSSRPGGYNEQFF.

This clonotype was recorded at least ten times. The chain links TRBV4-1 to TRBJ2-2; TRBD2 matches 16 bases. The CDR3 extends over 18 amino acids. Trimming cost V 4 bases and J 7 bases; bases outside gene matches: 9. Germline CDR1 reads MGHRA; CDR2 reads YSYEKL. This chain's CDR3 is CASSPGLAGGPGGGELFF. DNA for the CDR3: TGCGCCAGCAGCCCGGGACTAGCGGGAGGGCCCGGGGGCGGGGAGCTGTTTTTT.

There are many counts of this clonotype. The chain uses TRBV10-3 and TRBJ1-5; the D gene is possibly TRBD1 (6 bases). Germline values: CDR1 ENHRY, CDR2 SYGVKD. This CDR3 has 14 amino acids. V lost 5 bases and J lost 4, with 12 bases in between. CDR3 sequence reads: CAISLGQPNQPQHF. As DNA, the CDR3 is TGTGCCATCAGTCTTGGACAGCCAAATCAGCCCCAGCATTTT.

This clonotype occurred many times. The chain joins TRBV6-2 or TRBV6-3 to TRBJ2-1; perhaps TRBD2 as D (6 bases). Trimming removed 4 bases at V and 0 bases at J, with 10 bases between. From germline, CDR1 is MNHEY and CDR2 SVGEGT. This CDR3 region has 15 residues. The CDR3 coding sequence is TGTGCCAGCAGTTCTGGGGGGAGCTCCTACAATGAGCAGTTCTTC. Residues: CASSSGGSSYNEQFF.

This clonotype showed up just a few times. The chain has TRBV10-3 and TRBJ2-7; possibly TRBD1 for D (6 bases). V was clipped by 6 bases and J by 6 bases, with 12 bases between them. The length of the CDR3 is 12 residues. Germline assignment: CDR1 ENHRY and CDR2 SYGVKD. Written as DNA, the CDR3 is TGTGCCATCAGGAACAGGGAGAGCGAGCAGTACTTC. Its translation: CAIRNRESEQYF.

This clonotype was detected a few times. The CDR3 DNA reads TGTGCCAGCAGCTTAGGACCGAACTCTGGGGCCAACGTCCTGACTTTC. Its protein is CASSLGPNSGANVLTF. This chain connects TRBV11-2 to TRBJ2-6; D is unclear. Trimming stripped 1 base from V and 0 bases from J, with 7 bases between. CDR3 length: 16 residues. The germline V gene encodes CDR1 SGHAT and CDR2 FQNNGV.

V gene TRBV28 combines with J gene TRBJ1-1; no clear D. The germline V gene encodes CDR1 MDHEN and CDR2 SYDVKM. This CDR3 contains 14 residues. The V end lost 2 bases, the J end lost 0 bases, and 7 bases lay between the germline ends. CDR3: CASSLIGLNTEAFF. DNA for the CDR3: TGTGCCAGCAGTTTAATAGGGCTGAACACTGAAGCTTTCTTT.

There are a few counts of this clonotype. The J gene is TRBJ2-3, the V gene TRBV7-3; 7 bases map to TRBD2. Germline assignment: CDR1 SGHTA and CDR2 FQGTGA. The trim removed 8 bases at V and 3 bases at J, leaving 11 bases unmatched. The CDR3 covers 15 residues. CDR3 bases: TGTGCCAGCGCCGAACGGGGGGTACGGACAGATACGCAGTATTTT. Amino acid sequence: CASAERGVRTDTQYF.

This clonotype was picked up many times. This chain connects TRBV20-1 to TRBJ1-1; D may be TRBD1 (5 bases). Germline V CDR1 and CDR2: DFQATT, SNEGSKA (reference sequence). Between the trimmed V and J ends, which lost 1 base and 0 bases, there was a span of 18 bases. The CDR3 length is 17 residues. CDR3 in DNA: TGCAGTGCTAGAGTGCGCTACGGCGGGGCGCTGAACACTGAAGCTTTCTTT. It codes for CSARVRYGGALNTEAFF.

In this sample, this clonotype turned up a few times. V is TRBV6-6 and J is TRBJ2-7; weak D call: TRBD2 (5 bases). Trimming shortened V by 10 bases and J by 1 base, and 11 bases separated the two germline ends. The germline V gene encodes CDR1 MNHNY and CDR2 SVGAGI (reference sequence). This CDR3 region has 12 residues. CDR3 protein: CATRGGSYEQYF. DNA for the CDR3: TGTGCCACCCGAGGAGGTTCCTACGAGCAGTACTTC.

This clonotype has at least ten counts. V is TRBV10-2 and J is TRBJ2-7, with a tentative D call TRBD2 (6 bases). The germline V gene encodes CDR1 WSHSY and CDR2 SAAADI. This CDR3 comprises 16 residues. V lost 7 bases and J 2 bases, leaving 21 bases between the germline ends. CDR3 nucleotide sequence: TGCGCCAGCATCCCCGACACAGGAGGGATTACCTACGAGCAGTACTTC. Its translation is CASIPDTGGITYEQYF.

This clonotype was seen more than once but under ten times. The J gene is TRBJ2-6, the V gene TRBV5-1, with no clear D. Trimming shortened V by 2 bases and J by 1 base, and 10 bases separated the two germline ends. Germline V CDR1 and CDR2: SGHRS, YFSETQ. The CDR3 covers 16 residues. The CDR3 spells CASSLPPGSGANVLTF. In DNA, the CDR3 is TGCGCCAGCAGCTTACCTCCGGGTTCTGGGGCCAACGTCCTGACTTTC.

Many counts were recorded for this clonotype. V and J are TRBV20-1 and TRBJ1-2, with 8 bases that match TRBD1. The CDR3 contains 12 residues. Germline assignment: CDR1 DFQATT and CDR2 SNEGSKA (reference sequence). With V trimmed by 6 bases and J by 8 bases, 8 bases remained unmatched. CDR3: CSARQGSRGYTF. The CDR3 DNA sequence: TGCAGTGCCAGACAGGGGTCGAGAGGCTACACCTTC.

This clonotype was seen ten or more times. V is TRBV20-1 and J is TRBJ2-7; TRBD1 aligns across 7 bases. CDR3 length: 15 residues. Trimming took 0 bases from V and 5 from J; bases not matched to a gene: 10. Germline V CDR1 and CDR2: DFQATT, SNEGSKA (reference sequence). DNA of the CDR3: TGCAGTGCTAGAGATCCCGGACAGGTTTTCCACGAGCAGTACTTC. Protein product: CSARDPGQVFHEQYF.

This clonotype was counted many times. The CDR3 DNA sequence: TGTGCCAGCAGTTCCCCAGGGTACCACGAGCAGTACTTC. Translating it yields CASSSPGYHEQYF. The rearrangement joins TRBV28 to TRBJ2-7, with TRBD1 as a possible D gene (5 bases). CDR1 and CDR2 (germline): MDHEN, SYDVKM. Trimming stripped 4 bases from V and 5 bases from J, with 12 bases between. CDR3 length: 13 residues.

This clonotype was detected ten times or more. The rearrangement links TRBV18 to TRBJ1-5; D gene uncertain. CDR1 KGHSH and CDR2 LQKENI come from the germline V gene. V lost 4 bases and J lost 5, with 18 bases in between. This CDR3 has 16 amino acids. Here the CDR3 DNA reads TGTGCCAGCTCACTTGTCGGGGTGGGAAATGATCAGCCCCAGCATTTT. This encodes CASSLVGVGNDQPQHF. Full variable domain (rest looked up from reference TRBV18 and TRBJ1-5): NAGVMQNPRHLVRRRGQEARLRCSPMKGHSHVYWYRQLPEEGLKFMVYLQKENIIDESGMPKERFSAEFPKEGPSILRIQQVVRGDSAAYFCASSLVGVGNDQPQHFGDGTRLSIL.

This clonotype was observed a few times. CDR3 in amino acids: CASSLDGREQYF. CDR3 bases: TGTGCCAGCAGCTTAGATGGTCGCGAGCAGTACTTC. V is TRBV11-2 and J is TRBJ2-7; no clear D. This CDR3 has 12 amino acids. CDR1 is SGHAT and CDR2 is FQNNGV in the germline V gene. Trimming removed 0 bases at V and 6 bases at J, with 6 bases between.